This T cell receptor beta chain was documented in a study of T-cell memory formation after mild COVID-19. 5'RACE, which relied on constant-segment primers, yielded TCR alpha and TCR beta cDNA libraries carrying sample barcodes and UMIs. Via MiXCR, TCRdb re-called the 5' RACE reads, giving one row per CDR3 protein. The sample comprises around 53,000 distinct CDR3 sequences, more than 9% of which are singletons, and 24% rests with the top ten. This clonotype came up many times. No antigen is known for it. Germline lookup yields CDR1 MNHNS and CDR2 SASEGT. V was cut by 0 bases and J by 12 bases, with 10 bases left in between. The CDR3 has 12 amino acids. Study-level points and caveats: Contracting clones localized mainly to CM and EM when CD4+ and mainly to EMRA when CD8+.

This TCR derives from a man aged 18 to 30 who had mild COVID-19 (a few samples of this study predate the infection). Cell type and time point are not known. The sample consisted of PBMCs or a T cell subset sorted from them (not recorded which). This rearrangement joins TRBV6-1 to TRBJ2-3; D not certain. CDR3 loop: CASSEAGPPQYF. The CDR3 DNA reads TGTGCCAGCAGTGAAGCGGGCCCGCCCCAGTATTTT.